This TCR beta chain was captured by sequencing in a study of blood T cell repertoires in COVID-19. About the research overall: Samples taken during acute and convalescent COVID-19 were collected in the United States, Italy and Spain.

As processed by the authors: Using reference gene primer amplification, nucleated cell counts were estimated. Using immunoSEQ multiplex PCR, the repertoire was profiled, and TCRdb retains in-frame clones only, with some absent. That table furnishes V, J and clone size, whereas the DNA furnished D and trimming. The sample carries fewer than 250,000 clones, 70% to 90% recorded once. The V gene lost 0 bases and the J gene lost 6 bases, with 6 bases spanning the gap. The CDR3 contains 13 residues. Per the germline V gene, CDR1 is LGHNA and CDR2 is YNFKEQ. The sequenced sample was peripheral blood. This chain connects TRBV4-2 to TRBJ1-3; D is unclear. This receptor was obtained from a woman between 45 and 60 years old with acute or convalescent COVID-19. Here the CDR3 reads CASSQERENTIYF. The CDR3 DNA reads TGTGCCAGCAGCCAAGAGAGGGAAAACACCATATATTTT.